The entry below describes one TCR beta chain. No antigen is known for it. The assay was immunoSEQ multiplex PCR, and TCRdb's table has in-frame clones only and misses some. The data hold 50,000 to 65,000 clones, with around 95% observed a single time. The record originates from a study of cytomegalovirus exposure and HLA in healthy donors. Whole-study results and caveats: TCR clusters originating in the first cohort tended to co-occur in the 110 or so validation repertoires, according to a later analysis. The classifier reportedly diagnosed cytomegalovirus status with high sensitivity and specificity. Rarity held for most TCR sequences, but there were some public TCRs that occurred in many donors.

This CDR3 has 16 residues. Trimming pared 0 bases from V and 4 bases from J, leaving 15 bases between. The germline V gene encodes CDR1 LGHNA and CDR2 YSLEER. Sequenced sample: PBMCs. The gene calls are TRBV4-3 and TRBJ1-2; D perhaps matches TRBD1 (5 bases). This clonotype was sampled from a woman aged 18-29 years in good health and CMV-seropositive. The CDR3 coding sequence is TGCGCCAGCAGCCAAGATTATGCTGACAGACTCTATGGCTACACCTTC. It translates to CASSQDYADRLYGYTF.